The 27 T cell receptor beta chains listed next were all sequenced from one sample in a study of cytotoxic CD8 clonotypes in ibrutinib-treated CLL (dated by TCRdb to about 2021). Receptor libraries were prepared by the immunoSEQ multiplex PCR assay. TCRdb limited this immuneACCESS table to in-frame rearrangements with V and J called. A share of clones is missing; checked studies link under half to unresolved V genes, and the rest is unexplained. Across this sample there are 150,000 or so clones, with about 80% seen only once. The ten largest clones add up to roughly 12% of the sample. The time point label for this specimen denotes: 12 months on ibrutinib. Sample: PBMCs, taken after 12 months of ibrutinib treatment. The receptors were sampled from a human donor with chronic lymphocytic leukemia.

The chain is built from TRBV25-1 and TRBJ1-2, with no clear D. The CDR3 is 14 residues long. Germline values: CDR1 MGHDK, CDR2 SYGVNS. V was trimmed by 4 bases and J by 3 bases, leaving 12 bases between them. This chain's CDR3 is CASSGRGYDYGYTF. CDR3 DNA: TGTGCCAGCAGTGGGCGGGGATATGACTATGGCTACACCTTC.

The V gene is TRBV7-2, the J gene TRBJ1-1; no clear D. V lost 1 base and J 0 bases, leaving 9 bases between the germline ends. The CDR3 spans 15 residues. Germline CDR1 SGHTA, CDR2 FQGNSA. CDR3 bases: TGTGCCAGCAGCTTAGTTGGACGTTTGAACACTGAAGCTTTCTTT. Residues: CASSLVGRLNTEAFF.

The CDR3 DNA reads TGCAGCGTTGGGGGAGAACCGGGACGGTTGCGAACTGAAGCTTTCTTT. This gives the protein CSVGGEPGRLRTEAFF. This chain connects TRBV29-1 to TRBJ1-1; a weak D match, TRBD1 (5 bases). CDR3 length: 16 amino acids. The V end lost 4 bases, the J end lost 5 bases, and 23 bases lay between the germline ends. Germline loops: CDR1 SQVTM, CDR2 ANQGSEA.

The chain is built from TRBV6-5 and TRBJ1-4, with a possible D match to TRBD1 (5 bases). CDR3 size: 15 residues. Germline CDR1 MNHEY, CDR2 SVGAGI. The ends were cut back, 7 bases at V and 10 bases at J, with 22 bases in the middle. As DNA, the CDR3 is TGTGCCAGCACCGGGGGGGAGTTATATGCAGGAAAACTGTTTTTT. This translates into CASTGGELYAGKLFF.

The chain is built from TRBV10-2 and TRBJ2-7; 11 bases align to TRBD2. The CDR3 has 15 amino acids. Germline V gene lookup returns CDR1 WSHSY and CDR2 SAAADI. V shed 8 bases and J 6 bases; nucleotides not matched to a gene: 12. The CDR3 loop is CASRPGLAVLGEQYF. CDR3 DNA sequence: TGCGCCAGCCGGCCGGGACTAGCGGTCTTGGGCGAGCAGTACTTC.

V usage is TRBV7-7 and J usage is TRBJ2-1; 10 nucleotides match TRBD1. Germline-derived CDR1 and CDR2 are SSHAT and FNYEAQ (reference sequence). The junction had 3 bases not matched to a gene; V was cut back by 5 bases and J by 2 bases. The CDR3 runs to 15 residues. The CDR3 bases are TGTGCCAGCAGCCCCGGGACAGGGGCCTACAATGAGCAGTTCTTC. It is translated as CASSPGTGAYNEQFF.

The genes are TRBV4-3 and TRBJ2-1; D perhaps matches TRBD2 (5 bases). The CDR3 is 16 residues long. In germline, CDR1 is LGHNA, CDR2 YSLEER. V lost 0 bases to trimming and J lost 4 bases, with 13 bases between them. The CDR3 nucleotides are TGCGCCAGCAGCCAAGATACCCGCGGGTGGTACAATGAGCAGTTCTTC. Encoded protein: CASSQDTRGWYNEQFF.

This clone was seen only once. The V call is TRBV10-3, the J call TRBJ1-1; D perhaps matches TRBD1 (6 bases). With 9 bases removed from V and 7 bases from J, the gap between germline ends came to 18 bases. Germline CDR1 and CDR2: ENHRY and SYGVKD. This CDR3 spans 13 amino acids. CDR3 sequence reads: CAIQTGAKREAFF. Written as DNA, the CDR3 is TGTGCCATACAGACGGGGGCGAAACGTGAAGCTTTCTTT.

The chain is built from TRBV4-1 and TRBJ2-2, with 7 bases fitting TRBD2. Germline CDR1 MGHRA, CDR2 YSYEKL. The CDR3 contains 15 residues. The V gene end was trimmed by 1 base and the J gene end by 5 bases; junction bases not matched to a gene: 4. The CDR3 sequence is CASSQVLGRTGELFF. CDR3 DNA: TGCGCCAGCAGCCAAGTGCTCGGGAGGACCGGGGAGCTGTTTTTT.

The chain carries TRBV27 and TRBJ1-5; no firm D call. Trimming took 3 bases from V and 7 from J, leaving 7 bases between them. The germline V gene has CDR1 MNHEY and CDR2 SMNVEV (reference sequence). The CDR3 covers 12 residues. The DNA of the CDR3 is TGTGCCAGCAGTTTCGTAGGCCAGCCCCAGCATTTT. It codes for CASSFVGQPQHF.

This chain uses TRBV7-2 with TRBJ2-7; tentative D call: TRBD2 (6 bases). V was clipped by 5 bases and J by 2 bases, with 13 bases between them. The V gene's germline CDR1 is SGHTA and CDR2 FQGNSA. This CDR3 contains 14 residues. CDR3 loop: CASSAGLHAYEQYF. DNA for the CDR3: TGTGCCAGCAGCGCGGGACTCCACGCCTACGAGCAGTACTTC.

The rearrangement links TRBV7-9 to TRBJ2-7, with 10 bases aligning to TRBD2. V trimming: 3 bases; J trimming: 0 bases; junction bases outside the gene matches: 2. CDR3 size: 15 residues. CDR1 and CDR2 (germline): SEHNR, FQNEAQ (reference sequence). CDR3 sequence: CASSFLAGASYEQYF. The CDR3 nucleotides are TGTGCCAGCAGCTTCCTAGCGGGAGCCTCCTACGAGCAGTACTTC.

This clone turned up a few times. The rearrangement uses TRBV2 and TRBJ1-1, with D possibly being TRBD1 (6 bases). V lost 3 bases, J lost 8 bases, and 10 bases lay in between. Germline lookup yields CDR1 SNHLY and CDR2 FYNNEI. The CDR3 runs 12 residues. DNA for the CDR3: TGTGCCAGCAGTGACCCAGGGGCCGAAGCTTTCTTT. Its translation: CASSDPGAEAFF.

The chain couples TRBV9 to TRBJ1-1, with TRBD1 matching 7 bases. The V and J ends lost 4 bases and 2 bases, in that order; junction bases with no gene match: 8. The CDR3 contains 15 residues. Germline V gives CDR1 SGDLS, CDR2 YYNGEE. CDR3 coding DNA: TGTGCCAGCAGCATTAACAGGGGACCAAACACTGAAGCTTTCTTT. Protein product: CASSINRGPNTEAFF.

The gene calls are TRBV15 and TRBJ1-1, with D tentatively TRBD1 (6 bases). Germline CDR1 reads LNHNV; CDR2 reads YYDKDF (reference sequence). V was clipped by 3 bases and J by 4 bases, with 15 bases between them. This CDR3 has 15 amino acids. CDR3 DNA sequence: TGTGCCACCAGCAGGACGCTACAGGGTTTCACTGAAGCTTTCTTT. Translating it yields CATSRTLQGFTEAFF. The complete variable domain, with remaining parts taken from reference TRBV15 and TRBJ1-1, reads DAMVIQNPRYQVTQFGKPVTLSCSQTLNHNVMYWYQQKSSQAPKLLFHYYDKDFNNEADTPDNFQSRRPNTSFCFLDIRSPGLGDTAMYLCATSRTLQGFTEAFFGQGTRLTVV.

This clone was seen only once. The V and J genes are TRBV19 and TRBJ2-3; TRBD1 matches 7 bases. Trimming removed 6 bases from V and 3 bases from J; junction bases left unmatched: 3. The germline V gene encodes CDR1 LNHDA and CDR2 SQIVND (reference sequence). This CDR3 region has 13 residues. The CDR3 spells CASRPGGTDTQYF. The CDR3 DNA reads as TGTGCCAGTAGGCCAGGGGGTACAGATACGCAGTATTTT. The full variable domain, rest sourced from reference TRBV19 and TRBJ2-3, is DGGITQSPKYLFRKEGQNVTLSCEQNLNHDAMYWYRQDPGQGLRLIYYSQIVNDFQKGDIAEGYSVSREKKESFPLTVTSAQKNPTAFYLCASRPGGTDTQYFGPGTRLTVL.

V is TRBV2 and J is TRBJ2-7, with D unresolved. CDR1 is SNHLY and CDR2 is FYNNEI in the germline V gene. The CDR3 loop spans 11 amino acids. The V and J ends lost 2 bases and 5 bases respectively, with 4 bases between them. CDR3 sequence reads: CASSEYNEQYF. The DNA of the CDR3 is TGTGCCAGCAGTGAATACAACGAGCAGTACTTC.

The V call is TRBV27, the J call TRBJ2-7; 9 nucleotides align to TRBD1. The J segment lost 9 bases and the V segment lost 5 bases, leaving 8 bases of the junction unmatched. Germline-derived CDR1 and CDR2 are MNHEY and SMNVEV (reference sequence). The CDR3 totals 13 residues. The CDR3 loop reads CASSAGTGMSQYF. The CDR3 DNA sequence: TGTGCCAGCAGTGCCGGGACAGGGATGTCGCAGTACTTC.

CDR3 coding DNA: TGTGCCAGCAGCCCGCCAGGGGGATTTGGCTACACCTTC. Translation gives CASSPPGGFGYTF. V and J are TRBV5-5 and TRBJ1-2, with TRBD1 matching over 7 bases. The CDR3 spans 13 residues. The trim removed 4 bases at V and 7 bases at J, leaving 7 bases unmatched. CDR1 SGHKS and CDR2 YYEKEE come from the germline V gene (reference sequence).

This chain joins TRBV7-8 and TRBJ2-3; D is unclear. Between the trimmed V and J ends, which lost 3 bases and 0 bases, there was a span of 4 bases. CDR3 length equals 13 residues. CDR1 and CDR2 (germline): SGHVS, FQNEAQ. The CDR3 coding sequence is TGTGCCAGCAGCTTTGATAGCACAGATACGCAGTATTTT. Translating gives CASSFDSTDTQYF.

This sequence joins TRBV29-1 and TRBJ1-2; 10 nucleotides align to TRBD1. Germline V gene data show CDR1 as SQVTM and CDR2 as ANQGSEA. This CDR3 contains 14 residues. The junction had 5 bases not matched to a gene; V was cut back by 4 bases and J by 3 bases. The CDR3 here is CSVGNGQGDYGYTF. CDR3 nucleotides: TGCAGCGTTGGAAACGGACAGGGGGACTATGGCTACACCTTC.

Details on this clone: Sequence at one end of the junction differs from germline and may be a read error. The gene calls are TRBV7-7 and TRBJ2-7, with a weak D call TRBD2 (6 bases). The CDR3 loop spans 15 amino acids. CDR1 is SSHAT, CDR2 FNYEAQ, per germline (reference sequence). The CDR3, as DNA: TGTGCTAGCAGCTTACAACCGGGACTCAGCTACGAGCAGTACTTC. Translated: CASSLQPGLSYEQYF.

The genes are TRBV7-9 and TRBJ2-7; 8 nucleotides agree with TRBD1. Losses at the gene ends were 3 bases for V and 0 bases for J; bases not matched to a gene: 1. The CDR3 sequence is 14 residues long. Germline values: CDR1 SEHNR, CDR2 FQNEAQ (reference sequence). This chain's CDR3 is CASSFQGASYEQYF. DNA of the CDR3: TGTGCCAGCAGCTTCCAGGGGGCCTCCTACGAGCAGTACTTC.

A few counts support this clone. The rearrangement uses TRBV5-1 and TRBJ2-3; D not resolved. Trimming pared 6 bases from V and 6 bases from J, leaving 8 bases between. Germline V gives CDR1 SGHRS, CDR2 YFSETQ. The CDR3 consists of 11 residues. The CDR3 loop is CASTGSDTQYF. The CDR3 DNA is TGCGCCAGCACCGGGTCCGATACGCAGTATTTT.

The genes are TRBV19 and TRBJ2-1, with 8 bases fitting TRBD2. The CDR3 length is 15 residues. Per germline, CDR1 LNHDA and CDR2 SQIVND (reference sequence). V shed 0 bases, J shed 6 bases, and the junction held 4 bases outside the gene matches. The CDR3: CASSIDSGIPNEQFF. DNA of the CDR3: TGTGCCAGTAGTATAGATAGCGGGATCCCCAATGAGCAGTTCTTC.

The chain combines TRBV5-8 with TRBJ1-2, with no clear D. V shed 3 bases and J shed 5 bases, with 14 bases lying between them. The length of the CDR3 is 14 residues. Germline CDR1 reads SGHTS; CDR2 reads YDEGEE. CDR3 amino acids: CASSYPRVWYGYTF. The CDR3 nucleotides are TGTGCCAGCAGCTACCCTAGGGTATGGTATGGCTACACCTTC.

This clone was seen a handful of times. The CDR3 protein is CASSPPSPGQGAHEQYF. CDR3 in DNA: TGTGCCAGCTCACCACCTTCCCCCGGACAGGGGGCCCACGAGCAGTACTTC. The chain couples TRBV18 to TRBJ2-7; 11 nucleotides line up with TRBD1. Germline V lookup: CDR1 KGHSH, CDR2 LQKENI. There are 17 residues in the CDR3. Losses at the gene ends were 0 bases for V and 5 bases for J; bases not matched to a gene: 9. Full variable domain (rest looked up from reference TRBV18 and TRBJ2-7): NAGVMQNPRHLVRRRGQEARLRCSPMKGHSHVYWYRQLPEEGLKFMVYLQKENIIDESGMPKERFSAEFPKEGPSILRIQQVVRGDSAAYFCASSPPSPGQGAHEQYFGPGTRLTVT.